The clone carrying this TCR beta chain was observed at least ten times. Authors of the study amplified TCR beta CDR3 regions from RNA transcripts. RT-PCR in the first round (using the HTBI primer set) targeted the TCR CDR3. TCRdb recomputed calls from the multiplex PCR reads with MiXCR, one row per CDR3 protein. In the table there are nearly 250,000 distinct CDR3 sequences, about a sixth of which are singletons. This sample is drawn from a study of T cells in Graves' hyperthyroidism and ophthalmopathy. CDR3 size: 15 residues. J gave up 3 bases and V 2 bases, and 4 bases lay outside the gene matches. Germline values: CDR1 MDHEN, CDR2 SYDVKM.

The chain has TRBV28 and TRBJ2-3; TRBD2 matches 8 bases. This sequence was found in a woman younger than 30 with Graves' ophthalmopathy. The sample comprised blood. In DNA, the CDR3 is TGTGCCAGCAGTTTAAGTAAGCGGGAGACAGATACGCAGTATTTT. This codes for CASSLSKRETDTQYF.